This T cell receptor (beta chain) was captured in a study of sequential checkpoint blockade in melanoma (dated by TCRdb to between 2018 and 2020). Turning to the overall study: Patients were randomized 1:1 to first-line nivolumab followed by ipilimumab (arm A) or ipilimumab followed by nivolumab (arm B). Maintenance nivolumab came after each of the two trial sequences. Overall study outcomes, separate from this receptor: Validation of the response-prediction model combining TCR metrics and mutation burden is needed in larger, independent patient cohorts.

Deletion took 1 base off V and 5 bases off J, with a span of 15 bases between the germline ends. Including cysteine and phenylalanine, the CDR3 has 15 amino acids. Here the CDR3 DNA is all that survives: 45 bases in frame from base 1. From a lookup of the germline V gene (reference sequence), CDR1 and CDR2 are SGHKS and YYEKEE. The immunoSEQ Assay was used to immunosequence TCRbeta CDR3 regions from genomic DNA. Prior to high-throughput sequencing, genomic DNA was amplified by bias-controlled multiplex PCR. Concerning the study's data processing: To quantify the absolute abundance of each unique TCRbeta CDR3 region, the sequences were collapsed and filtered. Clonality, defined as 1 minus Pielou's evenness, was calculated using only productive rearrangements. A previously published method was used to identify clones with significantly greater frequencies in on-treatment samples than in baseline samples. The source is immuneACCESS, and TCRdb retained only in-frame sequences with V and J called. Part of the clones is not carried over; for the studies checked, unresolved V genes explain less than half of this, and the remainder is unexplained. V and J calls and clone size are those listed in that table; D and trimming were worked out from the DNA. This sample has 10,000 to 11,000 clones in its table, and roughly 73% of those were observed once. Around an eighth of the sample belongs to the ten largest clones.

In regard to this clone: This clone's antigen is unknown. Within one base of it there is no much larger clone, and no base qualities were kept.

The intended sense of this specimen's treatment or condition label: randomized to nivolumab then ipilimumab (arm A) or the reverse (arm B). Prior DNA-damaging chemotherapy had not been received by any trial patient. Live CD3+CD8+ cells negative for CD19 and CD56 were sorted from thawed PBMCs on a FACS Aria II flow cytometer. Samples came from patients with melanoma in CheckMate 064, a randomized, open-label phase II trial of sequential checkpoint blockade. Peripheral blood mononuclear cells were collected by leukapheresis, purified using Ficoll-Paque, and frozen in human serum containing around 9.8% DMSO. Purity of sorted blood CD3+CD8+ cells was verified at >95% immediately after sorting, followed by DNA extraction.

The chain joins TRBV5-5 to TRBJ2-5, with an unclear D gene assignment. The sequences come from CD8+ T cells sorted from blood (inferred from file names), collected from a patient given nivolumab and ipilimumab in sequence. The sequence was obtained from a human donor with melanoma. The sequenced DNA: TGTGCCAGCAGCTTGAACGGCAGGTGGCCCGAGACCCAGTACTTC. Its amino acids are CASSLNGRWPETQYF.